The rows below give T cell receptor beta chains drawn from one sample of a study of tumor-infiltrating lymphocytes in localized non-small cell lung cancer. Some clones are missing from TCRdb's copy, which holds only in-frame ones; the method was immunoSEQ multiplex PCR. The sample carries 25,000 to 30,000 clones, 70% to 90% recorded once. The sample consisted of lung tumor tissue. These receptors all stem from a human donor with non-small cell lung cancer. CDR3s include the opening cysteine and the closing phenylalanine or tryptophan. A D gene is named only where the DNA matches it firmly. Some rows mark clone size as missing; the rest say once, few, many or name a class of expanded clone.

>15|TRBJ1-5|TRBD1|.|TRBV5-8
CASSLGTGDGQPQHF
TGTGCCAGCAGCTTGGGGACAGGGGACGGACAGCCCCAGCATTTT
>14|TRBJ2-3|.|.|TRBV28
CASMGGTFTDTQYF
TGTGCCAGCATGGGGGGGACATTCACAGATACGCAGTATTTT
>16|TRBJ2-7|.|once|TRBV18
CASSPGTSTNSYEQYF
TGTGCCAGCTCACCCGGGACATCTACTAACTCCTACGAGCAGTACTTC
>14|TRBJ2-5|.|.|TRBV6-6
CASSYTTGRETQYF
TGTGCCAGCAGTTATACGACAGGGAGGGAGACCCAGTACTTC
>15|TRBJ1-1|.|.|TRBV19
CASSISRWSNTEAFF
TGTGCCAGTAGTATCTCCCGATGGTCCAACACTGAAGCTTTCTTT
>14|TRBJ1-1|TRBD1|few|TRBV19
CASSILGRTGIAFF
TGTGCCAGTAGTATATTGGGTCGGACAGGGATAGCTTTCTTT
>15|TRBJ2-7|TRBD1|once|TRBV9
CASSAGQGFSYEQYF
TGTGCCAGCAGCGCGGGACAGGGGTTTTCCTACGAGCAGTACTTC
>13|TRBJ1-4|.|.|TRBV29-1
CSVEPGRGEKLFF
TGCAGCGTTGAGCCGGGCAGGGGAGAAAAACTGTTTTTT
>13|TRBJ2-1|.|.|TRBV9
CASGKTPYNEQFF
TGTGCCAGCGGTAAGACGCCCTACAATGAGCAGTTCTTC
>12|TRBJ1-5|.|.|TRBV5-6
CASTRRGEPQHF
TGTGCCAGCACCCGGCGGGGAGAGCCCCAGCATTTT
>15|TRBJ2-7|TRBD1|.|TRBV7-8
CASSQGQGNIYEQYF
TGTGCCAGCAGCCAGGGACAGGGGAATATCTACGAGCAGTACTTC
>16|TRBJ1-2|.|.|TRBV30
CAWRGFPGTRNYGYTF
TGTGCCTGGAGGGGATTTCCAGGGACTAGAAACTATGGCTACACCTTC
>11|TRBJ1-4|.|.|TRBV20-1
CSADPGLKLFF
TGCAGTGCTGATCCGGGCCTCAAACTGTTTTTT
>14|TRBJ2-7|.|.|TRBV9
CASSVGDGSYEQYF
TGTGCCAGCAGCGTAGGCGACGGTTCCTACGAGCAGTACTTC
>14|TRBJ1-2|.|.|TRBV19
CASRLGTTNYGYTF
TGTGCCAGTCGTCTAGGCACAACTAACTATGGCTACACCTTC
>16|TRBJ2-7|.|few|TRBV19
CATRKDSGTHSYEQYF
TGTGCCACCAGAAAGGATTCCGGGACTCACTCCTACGAGCAGTACTTC
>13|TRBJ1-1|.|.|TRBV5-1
CAVRQDPNTEAFF
TGCGCCGTTAGACAGGACCCGAACACTGAAGCTTTCTTT
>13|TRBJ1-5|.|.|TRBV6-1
CASSAGSGRDQHF
TGTGCCAGCAGTGCTGGATCAGGGAGAGACCAGCATTTT
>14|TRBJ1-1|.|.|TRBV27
CASSLSHRGTEAFF
TGTGCCAGCAGTTTATCACACCGGGGGACTGAAGCTTTCTTT
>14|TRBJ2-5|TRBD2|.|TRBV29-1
CSVELAGSGETQYF
TGCAGCGTTGAACTAGCGGGGTCCGGAGAGACCCAGTACTTC
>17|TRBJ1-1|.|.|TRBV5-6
CASTAPVQQVMNTEAFF
TGTGCCAGCACCGCCCCGGTTCAACAAGTAATGAACACTGAAGCTTTCTTT
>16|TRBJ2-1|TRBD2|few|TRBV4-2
CASSQGTSGGADEQFF
TGTGCCAGCAGCCAAGGGACTAGCGGGGGGGCGGATGAGCAGTTCTTC
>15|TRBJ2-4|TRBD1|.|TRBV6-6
CASSSEQGGSNIQYF
TGTGCCAGCAGTTCTGAACAGGGGGGTTCAAACATTCAGTACTTC
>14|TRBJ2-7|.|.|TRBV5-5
CASSLDQTSYEQYF
TGTGCCAGCAGCTTAGATCAAACCTCCTACGAGCAGTACTTC
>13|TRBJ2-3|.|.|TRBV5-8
CASSSRALDTQYF
TGTGCCAGCAGCTCCCGGGCCTTAGATACGCAGTATTTT
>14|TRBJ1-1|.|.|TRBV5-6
CASSSQTWVTEAFF
TGTGCCAGCAGCTCCCAAACGTGGGTTACTGAAGCTTTCTTT
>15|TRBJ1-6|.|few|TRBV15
CATSSDLSWDSPLHF
TGTGCCACCAGCAGTGACCTGTCATGGGATTCACCCCTCCACTTT
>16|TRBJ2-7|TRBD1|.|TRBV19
CASSRSGTGGLYEQYF
TGTGCCAGTTCTCGTTCAGGGACAGGGGGCCTCTACGAGCAGTACTTC
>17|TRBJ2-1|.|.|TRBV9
CASSVEEGGGAGNEQFF
TGTGCCAGCAGCGTAGAGGAAGGAGGGGGGGCTGGAAATGAGCAGTTCTTC
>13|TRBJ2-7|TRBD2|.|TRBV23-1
CASSRGLAGAPDF
TGCGCCAGCAGTCGTGGACTAGCGGGGGCCCCGGACTTC
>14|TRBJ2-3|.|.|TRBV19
CASSEGEWTDTQYF
TGTGCCAGTAGTGAGGGGGAGTGGACAGATACGCAGTATTTT
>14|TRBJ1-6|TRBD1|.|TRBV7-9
CASSHRDRASPLHF
TGTGCCAGCAGCCACCGGGACAGGGCATCACCCCTCCACTTT
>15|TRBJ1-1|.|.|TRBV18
CASSPGVVGQWVAFF
TGTGCCAGCTCACCCGGAGTTGTAGGACAATGGGTTGCTTTCTTT
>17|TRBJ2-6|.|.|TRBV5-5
CASSLVGQHSGANVLTF
TGTGCCAGCAGCTTGGTCGGGCAGCACTCTGGGGCCAACGTCCTGACTTTC
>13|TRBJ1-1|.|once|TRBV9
CASSVGQSLEAFF
TGTGCCAGCAGCGTAGGACAGAGCCTAGAAGCTTTCTTT
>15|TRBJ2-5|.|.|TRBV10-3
CAISESGGGQETQYF
TGTGCCATCAGTGAGTCGGGAGGAGGACAAGAGACCCAGTACTTC
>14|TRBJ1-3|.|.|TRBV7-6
CASSNRVSGNTIYF
TGTGCCAGCAGCAACAGGGTCTCTGGAAACACCATATATTTT
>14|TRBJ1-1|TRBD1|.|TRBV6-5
CASSFLGTDTEAFF
TGTGCCAGCAGTTTTCTTGGGACAGACACTGAAGCTTTCTTT
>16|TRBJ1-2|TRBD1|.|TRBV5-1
CASSSTPGTDNYGYTF
TGCGCCAGCAGCTCAACCCCCGGGACAGACAACTATGGCTACACCTTC
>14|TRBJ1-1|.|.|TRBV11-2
CASSSQGPNTEAFF
TGTGCCAGCAGCTCCCAGGGGCCCAACACTGAAGCTTTCTTT
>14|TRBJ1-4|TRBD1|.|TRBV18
CASSPRTGDEKLFF
TGTGCCAGCTCACCGAGGACAGGAGATGAAAAACTGTTTTTT
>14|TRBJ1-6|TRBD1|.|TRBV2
CASRGDRGNSPLHF
TGTGCCAGCAGAGGGGACAGGGGTAATTCACCCCTCCACTTT
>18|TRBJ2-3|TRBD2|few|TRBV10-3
CAISNRVAGVSSTDTQYF
TGTGCCATCAGTAACCGGGTAGCGGGTGTATCTAGCACAGATACGCAGTATTTT
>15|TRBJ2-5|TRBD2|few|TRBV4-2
CASSQDRLAGETQYF
TGTGCCAGCAGCCAAGATCGTCTAGCGGGGGAGACCCAGTACTTC
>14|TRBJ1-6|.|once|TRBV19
CASQGGGNNSPLHF
TGTGCCAGCCAGGGTGGGGGTAACAATTCACCCCTCCACTTT
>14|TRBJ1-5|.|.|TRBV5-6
CASSFRIKGQPQHF
TGTGCCAGCAGCTTCCGGATAAAGGGGCAGCCCCAGCATTTT
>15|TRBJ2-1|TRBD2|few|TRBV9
CASSAGLAGGPGMFF
TGTGCCAGCAGCGCCGGACTAGCGGGGGGCCCAGGGATGTTCTTC
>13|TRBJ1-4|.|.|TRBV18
CASSPLANEKLFF
TGTGCCAGCTCACCACTGGCTAATGAAAAACTGTTTTTT
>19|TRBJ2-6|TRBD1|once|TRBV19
CASSRTGGPAGPGANVLTF
TGTGCCAGTAGTAGGACAGGGGGCCCTGCCGGGCCTGGGGCCAACGTCCTGACTTTC
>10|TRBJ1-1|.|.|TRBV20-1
CSARRDEAFF
TGCAGTGCTCGGAGGGATGAAGCTTTCTTT